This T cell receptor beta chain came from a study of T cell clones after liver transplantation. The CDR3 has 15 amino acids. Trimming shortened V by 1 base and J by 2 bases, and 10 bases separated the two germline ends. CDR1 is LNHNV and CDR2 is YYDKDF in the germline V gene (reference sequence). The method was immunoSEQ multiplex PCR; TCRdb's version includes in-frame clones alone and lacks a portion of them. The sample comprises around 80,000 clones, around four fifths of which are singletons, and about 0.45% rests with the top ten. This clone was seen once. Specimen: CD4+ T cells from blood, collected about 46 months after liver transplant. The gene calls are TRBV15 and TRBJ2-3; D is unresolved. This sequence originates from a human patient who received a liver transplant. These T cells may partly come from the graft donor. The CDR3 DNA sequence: TGTGCCACCAGCAGAGGCGCTGGGGTCACAGATACGCAGTATTTT. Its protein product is CATSRGAGVTDTQYF.